This paragraph reports one T cell receptor beta chain. Its target is not known. The sample originates from a study of T cell responses to AZD1222 COVID-19 vaccine. Clones were read by immunoSEQ multiplex PCR, and TCRdb kept only the in-frame ones, dropping some. The data show about 93,000 clones, approximately 86% seen once. Points from the study as a whole: Clonal diversity may have been underestimated, and the donors were mostly white British, with more females than males. The study identified only five or six AZD1222 recipients as seropositive at baseline. CD4 TCRs associated with vaccination spanned spike, dominating at 160-218 and 743-854. Repertoires were sampled only after the peak T cell response.

Trimming stripped 9 bases from V and 1 base from J, with 15 bases between. The length of the CDR3 is 15 residues. Germline values: CDR1 MNHNY, CDR2 SVGAGI (reference sequence). Material: peripheral blood, obtained on day 0 of AZD1222 vaccination. The chain recombines TRBV6-6 with TRBJ2-2; possible D gene TRBD2, 6 bases. This clonotype originated in an adult in good health. The CDR3: CASSSPGGNTGELFF. DNA for the CDR3: TGTGCCAGTTCGTCTCCCGGGGGGAACACCGGGGAGCTGTTTTTT.